Reported below is one TCR beta chain. Its antigen remains unidentified. The sample is drawn from a study of blood T cells in healthy people across ages. Overall study findings and caveats: Roughly linear declines in TCR beta diversity per million T cells occurred with age.

Alongside a J-beta primer mix, a sample-barcoded 5' primer served in a second PCR lasting about 7 to 11 cycles. TCRdb processed the 5' RACE reads anew with MiXCR; each CDR3 protein has one entry. Among some 940,000 distinct CDR3 sequences listed, about 29% were seen once. Trimming stripped 4 bases from V and 3 bases from J, with 12 bases between. CDR1 and CDR2 from the germline V gene are SGHRS and YFSETQ. This CDR3 comprises 14 residues. This sample was also put to use in a study of T cells of mothers and their children.

The chain employs TRBV5-1 and TRBJ2-3, with D unresolved. The receptor comes from a woman aged 40 to 55 in good health. Specimen: blood. CDR3 bases: TGCGCCAGCAGCCACCTAGGTGTAACAGATACGCAGTATTTT. Its translation is CASSHLGVTDTQYF.